The source of this T cell receptor beta chain is a study of blood T cell repertoires in COVID-19. Study in general: The United States, Italy and Spain supplied acute and convalescent COVID-19 samples. The analysed material was cDNA or gDNA that came from T cells, B-cell-depleted T cells, or PBMCs.

Authors' data handling: Quantification of nucleated cells was approximated via reference gene primer amplification. Here immunoSEQ multiplex PCR was the method, and the copy in TCRdb shows in-frame clones only, minus some. V and J calls and clone size are as listed in that table; D and trimming were resolved from the DNA. The sample shows roughly 170,000 clones, about 83% of them seen only once. Germline CDR1 SGHRS, CDR2 YFSETQ. Trimming shortened V by 5 bases and J by 1 base, and 16 bases separated the two germline ends. This CDR3 comprises 16 residues. This TCR came from a woman aged 45-60 years in a cohort exposed to, infected with or recovered from COVID-19 (not recorded which). J is TRBJ2-1 and V is TRBV5-1, with D unresolved. Sequenced: PBMCs or T cells enriched from blood (not recorded which). The CDR3 DNA reads as TGCGCCAGCAGGCTAGGAAGCATTTCTTCCTACAATGAGCAGTTCTTC. This codes for CASRLGSISSYNEQFF.